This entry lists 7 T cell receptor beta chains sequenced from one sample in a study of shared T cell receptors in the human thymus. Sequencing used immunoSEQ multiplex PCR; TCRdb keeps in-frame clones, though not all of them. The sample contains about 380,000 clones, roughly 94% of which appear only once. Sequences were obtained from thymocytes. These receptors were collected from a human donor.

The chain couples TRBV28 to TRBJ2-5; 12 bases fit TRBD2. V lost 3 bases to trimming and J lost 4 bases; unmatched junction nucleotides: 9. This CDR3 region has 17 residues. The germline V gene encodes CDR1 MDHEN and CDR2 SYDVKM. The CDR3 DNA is TGTGCCAGCAGTTTTTCGCTAGCGGGAGGGCCGTTAGAGACCCAGTACTTC. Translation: CASSFSLAGGPLETQYF.

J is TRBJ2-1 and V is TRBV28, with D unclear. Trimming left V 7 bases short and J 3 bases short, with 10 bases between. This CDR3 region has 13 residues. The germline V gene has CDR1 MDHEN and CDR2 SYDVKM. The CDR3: CASNGASYNEQFF. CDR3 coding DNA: TGTGCCAGCAACGGAGCCAGCTACAATGAGCAGTTCTTC.

The CDR3 nucleotides are TGCGCCAGCAGCCCGGGGGGAAGGAGACAGAAAAAAATCTATGGCTACACCTTC. Translation: CASSPGGRRQKKIYGYTF. The V gene is TRBV5-1, the J gene TRBJ1-2, with TRBD1 as a possible D gene (5 bases). The V gene lost 4 bases and the J gene lost 4 bases, with 26 bases spanning the gap. From germline, CDR1 is SGHRS and CDR2 YFSETQ. The CDR3 is 18 residues long.

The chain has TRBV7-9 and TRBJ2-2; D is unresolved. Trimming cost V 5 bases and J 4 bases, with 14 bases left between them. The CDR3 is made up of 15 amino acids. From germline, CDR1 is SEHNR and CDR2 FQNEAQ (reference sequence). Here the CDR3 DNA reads TGTGCCAGCAGCACCCGATTCTACCCCACCGGGGAGCTGTTTTTT. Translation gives CASSTRFYPTGELFF.

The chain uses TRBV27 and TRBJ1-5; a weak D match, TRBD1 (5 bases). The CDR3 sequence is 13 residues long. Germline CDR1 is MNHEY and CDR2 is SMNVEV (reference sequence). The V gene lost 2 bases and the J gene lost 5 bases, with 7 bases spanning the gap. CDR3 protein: CASSLKGYQPQHF. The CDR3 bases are TGTGCCAGCAGTTTAAAGGGGTATCAGCCCCAGCATTTT.

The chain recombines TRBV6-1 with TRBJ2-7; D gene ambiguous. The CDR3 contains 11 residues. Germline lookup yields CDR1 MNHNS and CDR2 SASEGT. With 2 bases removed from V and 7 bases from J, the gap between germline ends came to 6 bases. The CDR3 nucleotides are TGTGCCAGCAGTGAACGGCGGGAGCAGTACTTC. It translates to CASSERREQYF.

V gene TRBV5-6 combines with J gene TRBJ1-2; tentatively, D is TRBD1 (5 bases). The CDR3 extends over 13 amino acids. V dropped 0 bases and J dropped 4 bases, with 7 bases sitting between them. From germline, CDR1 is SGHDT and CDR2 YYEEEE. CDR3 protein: CASSLGGCYGYTF. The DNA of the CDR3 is TGTGCCAGCAGCTTGGGGGGGTGCTATGGCTACACCTTC.